The 5 T cell receptor beta chains below come from one sample, sequenced in a study of shared clonotypes between healthy human individuals. The naive CD8 population came from CD45RO-negative cells selected for CCR7, without terminally differentiated effector memory CD45RA+ cells. Assay used: immunoSEQ multiplex PCR; TCRdb lists only in-frame clones, some missing. The sample lists around 640,000 clones, around 96% occurring once. Specimen: naive CD8+ T cells sorted from blood. The source is a woman aged 25 to 39 in good health.

V and J are TRBV4-1 and TRBJ2-1; D possibly matches TRBD1 or TRBD2 (5 bases each). CDR3 size: 16 residues. V shed 2 bases and J shed 0 bases, with 11 bases lying between them. CDR1 is MGHRA and CDR2 is YSYEKL in the germline V gene. The CDR3 coding sequence is TGCGCCAGCAGCCAACGTGGGACGAGCTCCTACAATGAGCAGTTCTTC. It yields the protein CASSQRGTSSYNEQFF.

Worth noting for this clone: Other DNA sequences within the sample encode an identical CDR3. This chain links TRBV30 with TRBJ1-1; no clear D. The CDR3 sequence is 11 residues long. The ends were cut back, 5 bases at V and 4 bases at J, with 8 bases in the middle. CDR1 and CDR2 (germline): GTSNPN, SVGIG (reference sequence). The CDR3 sequence is CAWGLGTEAFF. The CDR3 region has the DNA TGTGCCTGGGGGTTGGGCACTGAAGCTTTCTTT.

This sequence joins TRBV15 and TRBJ1-3; no firm D call. CDR3 length: 15 amino acids. V lost 4 bases and J lost 1, with 11 bases in between. Germline CDR1 reads LNHNV; CDR2 reads YYDKDF (reference sequence). The CDR3 region is CATSITPGSGNTIYF. The CDR3 DNA is TGTGCCACCAGCATCACACCGGGGTCTGGAAACACCATATATTTT.

The V gene is TRBV6-5, the J gene TRBJ2-7, with D maybe TRBD2 (6 bases). This CDR3 spans 15 amino acids. Trimming took 0 bases from V and 2 from J, leaving 11 bases between them. Germline CDR1 MNHEY, CDR2 SVGAGI. The CDR3 DNA is TGTGCCAGCAGTTACTCGACTAGTACTGCCTACGAGCAGTACTTC. The encoded protein is CASSYSTSTAYEQYF.

The J gene is TRBJ2-1, the V gene TRBV30, with 8 bases lining up with TRBD2. The CDR3 runs 14 residues. Trimming removed 0 bases from V and 10 bases from J; junction bases left unmatched: 8. Looked up from germline, CDR1 is GTSNPN and CDR2 is SVGIG (reference sequence). As DNA, the CDR3 is TGTGCCTGGAGTGTAGGAGCGGGAGTCAGAGAGCAGTTCTTC. Translating it yields CAWSVGAGVREQFF.